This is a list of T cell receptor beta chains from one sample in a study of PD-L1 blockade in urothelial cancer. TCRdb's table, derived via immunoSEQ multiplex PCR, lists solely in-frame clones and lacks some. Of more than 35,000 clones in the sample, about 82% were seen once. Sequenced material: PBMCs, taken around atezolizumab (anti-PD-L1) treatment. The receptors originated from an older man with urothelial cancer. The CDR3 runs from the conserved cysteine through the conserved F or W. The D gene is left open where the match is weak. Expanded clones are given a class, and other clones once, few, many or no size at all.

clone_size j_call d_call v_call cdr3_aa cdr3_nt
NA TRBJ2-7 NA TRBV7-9 CASSLGQGRNLYEQYF TGTGCCAGCAGCTTAGGGCAGGGGCGAAATCTCTACGAGCAGTACTTC
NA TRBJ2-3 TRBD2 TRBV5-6 CAKKIAGDCGDTQYF TGTGCCAAGAAGATAGCGGGAGATTGCGGAGATACGCAGTATTTT
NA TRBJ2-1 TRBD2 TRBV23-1 CASSQSTRREDEQFF TGCGCCAGCAGTCAATCGACGCGGCGGGAGGATGAGCAGTTCTTC
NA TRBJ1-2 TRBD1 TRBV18 CASSSGQAVVGYTF TGTGCCAGCTCATCCGGACAGGCCGTTGTTGGCTACACCTTC
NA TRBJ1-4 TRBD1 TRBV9 CASSDGTGGDEKLFF TGTGCCAGCAGCGACGGGACAGGGGGAGATGAAAAACTGTTTTTT
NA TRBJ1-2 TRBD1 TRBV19 CASRMGQGSYGYTF TGTGCCAGTAGGATGGGACAGGGGTCCTATGGCTACACCTTC
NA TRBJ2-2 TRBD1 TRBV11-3 CASSRGQVNTGELFF TGTGCCAGCAGCCGAGGACAGGTGAACACCGGGGAGCTGTTTTTT
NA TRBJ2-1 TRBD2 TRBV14 CASSLGTSGRLGEQFF TGTGCCAGCAGCCTTGGGACTAGCGGGAGGTTGGGTGAGCAGTTCTTC
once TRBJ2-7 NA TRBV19 CASSPREIGYEQYF TGTGCCAGTAGCCCCCGGGAAATTGGTTACGAGCAGTACTTC
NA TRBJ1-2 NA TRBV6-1 CASSERGGGYTF TGTGCCAGCAGTGAAAGGGGTGGTGGCTACACCTTC
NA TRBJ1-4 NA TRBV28 CASSLPPRELFF TGTGCCAGCAGTTTACCCCCTCGGGAACTGTTTTTT
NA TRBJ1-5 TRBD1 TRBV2 CASRTGGGNQPQHF TGTGCCAGCCGGACAGGGGGCGGCAATCAGCCCCAGCATTTT
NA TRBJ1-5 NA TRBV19 CASKGKGGGGNQPQHF TGTGCCAGTAAGGGCAAGGGAGGAGGCGGCAATCAGCCCCAGCATTTT
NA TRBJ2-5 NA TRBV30 CAWSPQETQYF TGTGCCTGGAGTCCTCAAGAGACCCAGTACTTC
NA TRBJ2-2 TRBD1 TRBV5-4 CASSPPGTGFSAGELFF TGTGCCAGCAGCCCCCCGGGGACAGGGTTTTCTGCCGGGGAGCTGTTTTTT
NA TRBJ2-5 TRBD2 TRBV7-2 CASSQSGLASETQYF TGTGCCAGCAGCCAATCCGGACTAGCGTCGGAGACCCAGTACTTC
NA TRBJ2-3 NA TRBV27 CASIETQYF TGTGCCAGCATAGAAACGCAGTATTTT
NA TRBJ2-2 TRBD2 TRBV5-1 CASSSGTSSTGELFF TGCGCCAGCAGCTCCGGGACTAGCTCCACCGGGGAGCTGTTTTTT
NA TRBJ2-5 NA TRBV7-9 CASSLAGGSQETQYF TGTGCCAGCAGCTTAGCAGGGGGTTCCCAAGAGACCCAGTACTTC
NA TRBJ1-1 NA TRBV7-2 CASSFARQSNTEAFF TGTGCCAGCAGCTTCGCCCGACAGTCGAACACTGAAGCTTTCTTT
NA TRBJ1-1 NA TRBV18 CASSLGQTEAFF TGTGCCAGCTCATTAGGACAGACTGAAGCTTTCTTT
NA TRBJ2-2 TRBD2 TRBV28 CASSSRTSGRRATGELFF TGTGCCAGCAGTTCCCGGACTAGCGGGAGGAGGGCCACCGGGGAGCTGTTTTTT
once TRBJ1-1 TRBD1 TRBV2 CASRGTGGPSNTEAFF TGTGCCAGCAGAGGGACAGGGGGCCCTTCGAACACTGAAGCTTTCTTT
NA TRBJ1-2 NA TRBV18 CASSPPQKTPSRHF TGTGCCAGCTCACCACCTCAGAAGACCCCCTCCCGACACTTC
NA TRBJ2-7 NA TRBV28 CASSSLLGSYEQYF TGTGCCAGCAGTTCCTTACTCGGCTCCTACGAGCAGTACTTC
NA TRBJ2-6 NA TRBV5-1 CASSLDSSGANVLTF TGCGCCAGCAGCTTGGACAGCTCTGGGGCCAACGTCCTGACTTTC
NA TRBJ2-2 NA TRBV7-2 CASSFPGRNTGELFF TGTGCCAGCAGCTTCCCCGGGAGGAACACCGGGGAGCTGTTTTTT
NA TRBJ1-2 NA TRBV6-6 CASSYSTVHGYTF TGTGCCAGCAGTTACTCGACTGTACACGGCTACACCTTC
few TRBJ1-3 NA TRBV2 CASSEAQVYRSGNTIYF TGTGCCAGCAGTGAAGCGCAGGTTTACCGCTCTGGAAACACCATATATTTT
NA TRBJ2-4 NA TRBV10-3 CAISEQTGLAKNIQYF TGTGCCATCAGTGAGCAGACAGGCCTAGCCAAAAACATTCAGTACTTC
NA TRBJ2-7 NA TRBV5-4 CASSLVGGYEQYF TGTGCCAGCAGCTTGGTCGGGGGCTACGAGCAGTACTTC
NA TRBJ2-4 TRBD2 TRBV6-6 CASFGLRGGQNIQYF TGTGCCAGCTTCGGGCTTCGGGGGGGCCAAAACATTCAGTACTTC
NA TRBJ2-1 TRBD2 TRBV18 CASSPGLDNNEQFF TGTGCCAGCTCACCAGGACTAGACAACAATGAGCAGTTCTTC
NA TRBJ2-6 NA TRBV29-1 CSVVGAGANVLTF TGCAGCGTTGTAGGGGCTGGGGCCAACGTCCTGACTTTC
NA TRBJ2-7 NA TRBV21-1 CASTTYEQYF TGTGCCAGCACCACATACGAGCAGTACTTC
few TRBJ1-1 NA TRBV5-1 CASSLRQAAEAFF TGCGCCAGCAGCTTGCGCCAGGCCGCTGAAGCTTTCTTT
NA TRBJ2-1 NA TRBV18 CASSPHQAEGNEQFF TGTGCCAGCTCACCACACCAGGCGGAGGGGAATGAGCAGTTCTTC
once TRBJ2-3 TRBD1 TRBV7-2 CASSLSGQGGDTQYF TGTGCCAGCAGCTTATCAGGACAGGGAGGCGATACGCAGTATTTT
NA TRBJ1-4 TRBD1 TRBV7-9 CASRGQFNEKLFF TGTGCCAGCAGGGGACAGTTTAATGAAAAACTGTTTTTT
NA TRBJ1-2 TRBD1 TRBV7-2 CASSPRTGKVDYGYTF TGTGCCAGCAGCCCGCGGACAGGGAAAGTTGACTATGGCTACACCTTC
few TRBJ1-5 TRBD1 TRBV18 CASSLTGGDQPQHF TGTGCCAGCTCACTTACAGGGGGGGATCAGCCCCAGCATTTT
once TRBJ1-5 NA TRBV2 CASSEALPRGQPQHF TGTGCCAGCAGTGAAGCGCTTCCGAGAGGACAGCCCCAGCATTTT
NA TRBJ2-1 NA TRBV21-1 CASSKGPCDEQFF TGTGCCAGCAGCAAAGGCCCGTGCGATGAGCAGTTCTTC
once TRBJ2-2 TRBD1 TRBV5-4 CASSLGQGHTGELFF TGTGCCAGCAGCTTGGGACAGGGTCACACCGGGGAGCTGTTTTTT
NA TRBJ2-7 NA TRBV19 CASSRTLGLGEQYF TGTGCCAGTAGCAGGACATTAGGGCTAGGCGAGCAGTACTTC
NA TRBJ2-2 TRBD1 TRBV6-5 CASSTTGGRTGELFF TGTGCCAGCAGTACCACAGGGGGCCGCACCGGGGAGCTGTTTTTT
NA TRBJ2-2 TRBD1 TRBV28 CASSWDSLTGELFF TGTGCCAGCAGCTGGGACAGTCTCACCGGGGAGCTGTTTTTT
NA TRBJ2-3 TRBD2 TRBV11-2 CASSWARLASGRADTQYF TGTGCCAGCAGCTGGGCCCGGTTGGCTAGCGGGAGGGCAGATACGCAGTATTTT
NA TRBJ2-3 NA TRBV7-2 CASSLEGLSTDTQYF TGTGCCAGCAGCTTAGAGGGGCTGAGCACAGATACGCAGTATTTT
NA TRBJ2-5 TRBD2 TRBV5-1 CASSRTSGPETQYF TGCGCCAGCAGTAGGACTAGCGGGCCAGAGACCCAGTACTTC
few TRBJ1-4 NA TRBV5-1 CASRGTTATNEKLFF TGCGCCAGCAGGGGGACTACCGCAACTAATGAAAAACTGTTTTTT
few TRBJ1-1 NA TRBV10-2 CASKGGKENTEAFF TGCGCCAGCAAAGGGGGTAAGGAGAACACTGAAGCTTTCTTT